Each of the 13 T cell receptor beta chains below was sequenced from the same sample in a study of chronic HIV infection and antiretroviral therapy. One entry per CDR3 protein, called by TCRdb with MiXCR from the 5' RACE reads. The data contain tens of thousands of distinct CDR3 sequences, roughly 8.8% of them singletons. The sequenced sample consisted of peripheral blood. Receptors were obtained from an adult who had HIV and had not received antiretroviral therapy, or was an uninfected healthy control (not recorded which).

This chain uses TRBV28 with TRBJ1-1; D gene ambiguous. The CDR3 consists of 12 residues. The germline V gene has CDR1 MDHEN and CDR2 SYDVKM. The V gene lost 5 bases and the J gene lost 6 bases, with 10 bases spanning the gap. The CDR3 is CASSRTTPEAFF. In DNA form, the CDR3 reads TGTGCCAGCAGTCGAACCACTCCTGAAGCTTTCTTT.

This clonotype was detected only a few times. This chain uses TRBV28 with TRBJ1-2; perhaps TRBD1 as D (6 bases). CDR1 and CDR2 from the germline V gene are MDHEN and SYDVKM. The CDR3 is 12 residues long. V lost 6 bases and J lost 7, with 12 bases in between. In DNA, the CDR3 is TGTGCCAGCAGCCGAGACAGGTCTGGCTACACCTTC. Its translation: CASSRDRSGYTF.

This clonotype was recorded a few times. In nucleotides, the CDR3 is TGTGCCAGCAGCGTAGTTCCAGGCACCAACACTGAAGCTTTCTTT. Its protein product is CASSVVPGTNTEAFF. The chain has TRBV9 and TRBJ1-1; D remains unclear. The ends were cut back, 0 bases at V and 2 bases at J, with 11 bases in the middle. The CDR3 totals 15 residues. Per germline, CDR1 SGDLS and CDR2 YYNGEE.

There are many counts of this clonotype. This chain links TRBV6-1 with TRBJ2-1; D not resolved. The CDR3 has 15 residues. V was trimmed by 3 bases and J by 3 bases, leaving 12 bases between them. The germline gives CDR1 MNHNS, CDR2 SASEGT. CDR3 residues: CASSERLPIYNEQFF. CDR3 bases: TGTGCCAGCAGTGAGAGGCTACCTATCTACAATGAGCAGTTCTTC.

This clonotype was counted ten times or more. The rearrangement links TRBV3-1 to TRBJ1-1, with D unclear. The V gene's germline CDR1 is LGHDT and CDR2 YNNKEL (reference sequence). This CDR3 has 14 residues. V lost 1 base and J 3 bases, leaving 9 bases between the germline ends. The CDR3 loop reads CASSQGAGDTEAFF. The CDR3 nucleotides read TGTGCCAGCAGCCAAGGGGCCGGGGACACTGAAGCTTTCTTT.

This clonotype was counted ten times or more. CDR3 sequence reads: CASSYPFRNTEAFF. The CDR3 coding sequence is TGTGCCAGCAGTTACCCGTTCCGGAACACTGAAGCTTTCTTT. The chain couples TRBV6-6 to TRBJ1-1; no clear D gene. Germline lookup yields CDR1 MNHNY and CDR2 SVGAGI (reference sequence). The CDR3 loop spans 14 amino acids. Deletions cut 2 bases from V and 1 base from J, with 8 bases between.

This clonotype came up a few times. The V gene is TRBV6-1, the J gene TRBJ2-1; the match to TRBD1 covers 7 bases. The CDR3 is 13 amino acids. With V trimmed by 7 bases and J by 9 bases, 9 bases remained unmatched. Germline CDR1 is MNHNS and CDR2 is SASEGT. The CDR3 loop reads CASTISQGTEQFF. Here the CDR3 DNA reads TGTGCCAGCACCATTTCACAGGGGACTGAGCAGTTCTTC.

This clonotype was seen a handful of times. The chain recombines TRBV2 with TRBJ1-5; no clear D gene. Trimming cost V 5 bases and J 7 bases, with 15 bases left between them. CDR3 length equals 14 residues. The germline gives CDR1 SNHLY, CDR2 FYNNEI. The CDR3: CASSSPPGSQPQHF. The CDR3, as DNA: TGTGCCAGCAGTTCTCCTCCAGGTAGCCAGCCCCAGCATTTT.

The table lists this clonotype with a few counts. The V and J genes are TRBV4-1 and TRBJ1-1; D gene unclear. Trimming took 0 bases from V and 3 from J, leaving 14 bases between them. This CDR3 has 16 residues. The germline V gene encodes CDR1 MGHRA and CDR2 YSYEKL. The CDR3 sequence: CASSQDLGLEYTEAFF. The CDR3 DNA is TGCGCCAGCAGCCAAGATCTCGGTTTGGAGTACACTGAAGCTTTCTTT.

This clonotype occurred a few times. The junction does not match germline at one end; this may be a read error. The chain carries TRBV29-1 and TRBJ1-1; D is possibly TRBD1 (6 bases). Per germline, CDR1 SQVTM and CDR2 ANQGSEA. There are 13 residues in the CDR3. The DNA of the CDR3 is TGCAGCGTTACAAATGGACAGAACACTGAAACTTTCTTT. Amino acid sequence: CSVTNGQNTETFF.

This clonotype was observed many times. This CDR3 is CSARTSGQETQYF. In nucleotides, the CDR3 is TGCAGTGCGCGGACTAGCGGGCAAGAGACCCAGTACTTC. The V call is TRBV20-1, the J call TRBJ2-5; 11 nucleotides agree with TRBD2. There are 13 residues in the CDR3. Germline CDR1 DFQATT, CDR2 SNEGSKA (reference sequence). With V trimmed by 6 bases and J by 2 bases, 2 bases remained unmatched.

The chain is built from TRBV2 and TRBJ2-7; 8 bases line up with TRBD1. Germline CDR1 reads SNHLY; CDR2 reads FYNNEI. With V trimmed by 4 bases and J by 2 bases, 7 bases remained unmatched. CDR3 length equals 15 residues. The CDR3 DNA sequence: TGTGCCAGCAGTGCCGGACAGGGAATAGCCTACGAGCAGTACTTC. It yields the protein CASSAGQGIAYEQYF.

This clonotype was picked up many times. This chain links TRBV12-3 or TRBV12-4 with TRBJ2-7, with D perhaps TRBD2 (7 bases). V was trimmed by 4 bases and J by 5 bases, leaving 18 bases between them. This CDR3 has 15 amino acids. CDR3: CASSSGGARRDEQYF. The DNA of the CDR3 is TGTGCCAGCAGTTCGGGGGGCGCTCGGAGGGACGAGCAGTACTTC.